What follows is one TCR beta chain and its context. This clone was found once. The antigen it recognizes is unknown. Nothing much larger sits one base from this clone, and base qualities are not available. TCR CDR3 regions were amplified from genomic DNA by multiplex PCR using the deep immunoSEQ assay. For each cell subset, the extracted genomic DNA was distributed evenly across all wells of several immunoSEQ 96-well plates, and each plate served as one replicate. Each replicate PCR for sorted subsets received about 0.2 ug genomic DNA, equal to roughly 30,000 T cell genomes. Purified libraries were measured with a Qubit 3.0 fluorometer, size-checked on a Bioanalyzer 2100, and measured again with the KAPA Library Quantification kit. A separate single-read 150-cycle Illumina NextSeq 550 flow cell was used to sequence each immunoSEQ 96-well plate. The original methods were these. Because only junctional sequences without quality scores were contained in the immunoSEQ output, filtering matching that applied to full-length reads could not be performed. Sequences were annotated with PyIR, a Python wrapper for IgBLAST v1.9, and V/J genes and CDR3 were assigned using IMGT germline references. Reads were removed for weak V/J assignments (E-value above 1e-6), missing CDR3, stop codons, out-of-frame junctions, or ambiguous translated residues. V3J clonotypes were defined as sequences sharing an identical inferred V gene, J gene, and CDR3 amino acid sequence. Percentage overlap between repertoires was calculated by dividing the number of shared unique clonotypes by the size of the smaller repertoire. RTK rarefaction, the Chao1 estimator, and Recon v2.1 estimates of unobserved clonotypes were used to assess repertoire richness. Generation probabilities were computed with OLGA for all TCRbeta clonotypes obtained by the gDNA method from a handful of donors. The source is immuneACCESS, and TCRdb retained only in-frame sequences with V and J called. Part of the clones is not carried over; for the studies checked, unresolved V genes explain less than half of this, and the remainder is unexplained. Clone size and V and J calls were adopted from that table, with D and trimming inferred from the DNA. Within this sample are over a million clones, with 95% to 97% of them counted one time only. The top ten clonotypes cover 0.95% to 1.5% of the sample.

The data are from a study of shared clonotypes between healthy human individuals (dated by TCRdb to about 2020). Regarding the research as a whole: A few men and two women, aged 18 to 49 years, made up the cohort. For each donor, three plates each were used for CD4 naive and CD4 memory, two plates were used for CD8 naive, and one plate was used for CD8 memory. The study deeply sequenced blood TCR repertoires of five healthy adults to estimate repertoire size and the extent of clonotype sharing between individuals. To increase sequencing depth and limit assay-specific biases, different laboratories used diverse techniques to prepare libraries and sequence TCR repertoires. Per donor, leukapheresis produced somewhere between about 0.94 and 9 billion PBMCs.

The donors were healthy, HIV-negative adults with no recently reported acute infections or vaccinations. Every donor was a Caucasian adult residing in Nashville, Tennessee, USA. Magnetic negative selection was used to enrich CD4+ T cells, after which naive cells were positively selected on CD45RA and the negative fraction became the memory subset. Blood was obtained by leukapheresis, after which PBMCs were separated by Ficoll-Histopaque density gradient centrifugation and cryopreserved in liquid nitrogen vapor phase. Purity and quantity of every magnetically sorted T cell population were checked by analytical flow cytometry. Genomic DNA was isolated from every sorted fraction and measured by UV absorbance on a Nanodrop 2000c. The germline V gene (reference sequence) yields SEHNR for CDR1 and FQNEAQ for CDR2. There are 12 amino acids in the CDR3, from cysteine to phenylalanine inclusive. Only the CDR3 portion is preserved as DNA: 36 bases, with reading frame beginning at the first base. V is shortened by 7 bases, J by 7 bases, and the region joining them spans 13 bases.

General findings and caveats noted by the study authors: Compared with non-shared clonotypes, clonotypes shared by all four sorted-subset donors had higher generation probabilities. When a few donors were compared, the shared fraction of clonotypes was about 5.4% for naive CD4, more than 3% for naive CD8, more than 2% for memory CD4, and approximately 0.4% for memory CD8. Because the study included a small number of donors, the genetic and exposure-history diversity represented was limited. Sampling was restricted to blood, and TCR repertoires in tissue are likely to differ from TCR repertoires in blood. Larger estimated clonotype richness was generally found for naive subsets than for memory subsets. Rarefaction of sorted-subset datasets indicated incomplete sequencing despite the large sequencing depth. Based on pairwise subsampling, the degree of clonotype sharing among donors was expected to be affected by sequencing depth.

The sequencing sample was made of naive CD4+ T cells sorted from blood. The sample's cell subset or site label, in plain terms: CD45RA+ positively selected. The source of this sequence is a man aged 25-45 years in good health. The sequence links TRBV7-9 to TRBJ1-2, with a tentative D gene TRBD1 over 5 matching bases. The CDR3 region has the sequence CASTRGGSGYTF. DNA sequence: TGTGCCAGCACCCGGGGGGGAAGTGGCTACACCTTC.